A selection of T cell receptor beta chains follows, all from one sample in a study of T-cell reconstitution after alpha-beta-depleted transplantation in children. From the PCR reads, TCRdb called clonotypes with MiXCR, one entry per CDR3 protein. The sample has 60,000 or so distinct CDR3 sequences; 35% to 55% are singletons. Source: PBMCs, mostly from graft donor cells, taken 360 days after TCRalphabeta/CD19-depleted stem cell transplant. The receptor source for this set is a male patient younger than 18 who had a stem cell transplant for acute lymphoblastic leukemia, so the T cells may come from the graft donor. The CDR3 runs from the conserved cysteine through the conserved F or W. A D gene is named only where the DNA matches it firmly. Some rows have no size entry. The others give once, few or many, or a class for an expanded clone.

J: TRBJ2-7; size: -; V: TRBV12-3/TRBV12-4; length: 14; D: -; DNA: TGTGCCAGCAGCTTCCAGGGGGGGTCCTACGAGCAGTACTTC; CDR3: CASSFQGGSYEQYF
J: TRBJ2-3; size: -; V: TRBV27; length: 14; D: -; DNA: TGTGCCAGCAGCCTAATGCCGGGCACAGATACGCAGTATTTT; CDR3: CASSLMPGTDTQYF
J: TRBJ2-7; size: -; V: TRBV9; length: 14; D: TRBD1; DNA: TGTGCCAGCAGCCCCGACAGGGATCCATACGAGCAGTACTTC; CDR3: CASSPDRDPYEQYF
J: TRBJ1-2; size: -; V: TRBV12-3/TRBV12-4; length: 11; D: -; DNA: TGTGCCAGCAGCCTCAGGGATGGCTACACCTTC; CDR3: CASSLRDGYTF
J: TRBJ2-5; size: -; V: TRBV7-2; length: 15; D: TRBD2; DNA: TGTGCCAGCAGCTCGGGACTAGCGGGTTGGGAGACCCAGTACTTC; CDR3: CASSSGLAGWETQYF
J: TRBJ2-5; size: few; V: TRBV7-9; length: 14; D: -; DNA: TGTGCCAGCAGCCAAGACACAAACCAAGAGACCCAGTACTTC; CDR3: CASSQDTNQETQYF
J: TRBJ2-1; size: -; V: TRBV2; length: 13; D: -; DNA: TGTGCCAGCAGACTCTACCTGGGGAATGAGCAGTTCTTC; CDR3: CASRLYLGNEQFF
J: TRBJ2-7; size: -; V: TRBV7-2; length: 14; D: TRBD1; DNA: TGTGCCAGCAGCTATGGGGACAGATCCTACGAGCAGTACTTC; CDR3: CASSYGDRSYEQYF
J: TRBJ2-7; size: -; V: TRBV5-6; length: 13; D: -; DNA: TGTGCCAGCAGCCGAGGAACAGGGCACGAGCAGTACTTC; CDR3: CASSRGTGHEQYF
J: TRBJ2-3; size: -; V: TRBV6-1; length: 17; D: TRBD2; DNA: TGTGCCAGCACCACCGGGACTAGCGGGTGGGTCACAGATACGCAGTATTTT; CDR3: CASTTGTSGWVTDTQYF
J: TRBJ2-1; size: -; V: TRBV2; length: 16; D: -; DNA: TGTGCCAGCAGTGAAGCCTGGGACCGGACCTACAATGAGCAGTTCTTC; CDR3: CASSEAWDRTYNEQFF
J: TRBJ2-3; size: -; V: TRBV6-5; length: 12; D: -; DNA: TGTGCCAGCAGTTACTCCGGAGATACGCAGTATTTT; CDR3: CASSYSGDTQYF
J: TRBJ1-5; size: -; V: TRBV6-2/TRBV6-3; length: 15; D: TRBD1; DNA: TGTGCCAGCAGCCCCGACAGGGGAAGCAATCAGCCCCAGCATTTT; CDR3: CASSPDRGSNQPQHF
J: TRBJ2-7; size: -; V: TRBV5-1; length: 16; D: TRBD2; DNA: TGCGCCAGCAGCTTGGGGATAGCGGGAGGTTTCTACGAGCAGTACTTC; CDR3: CASSLGIAGGFYEQYF
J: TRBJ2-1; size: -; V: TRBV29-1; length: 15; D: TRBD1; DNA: TGCAGCGTTGAATATTGGACAGGGATAAACAATGAGCAGTTCTTC; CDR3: CSVEYWTGINNEQFF
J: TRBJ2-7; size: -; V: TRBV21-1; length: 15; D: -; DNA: TGTGCCAGCAGCAAAAGCCGGACTCCATCCTACGAGCAGTACTTC; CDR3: CASSKSRTPSYEQYF
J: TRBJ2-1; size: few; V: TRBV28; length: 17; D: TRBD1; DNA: TGTGCCAGCAGTTCTCCGGGACAGATTTCCTCCTACAATGAGCAGTTCTTC; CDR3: CASSSPGQISSYNEQFF
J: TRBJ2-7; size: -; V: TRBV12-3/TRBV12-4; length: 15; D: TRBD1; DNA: TGTGCCAGCAGTAAAAGATCCCCGACAGGGGACGAGCAGTACTTC; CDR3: CASSKRSPTGDEQYF
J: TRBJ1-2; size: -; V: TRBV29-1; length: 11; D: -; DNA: TGCAGCGTTGTTATTAACTATGGCTACACCTTC; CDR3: CSVVINYGYTF
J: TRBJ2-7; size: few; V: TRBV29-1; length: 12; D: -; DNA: TGCAGCGTTGATCGGGGCTCTGGCGAGCAGTACTTC; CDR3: CSVDRGSGEQYF
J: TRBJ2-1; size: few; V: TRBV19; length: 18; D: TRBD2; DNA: TGTGCCAGTAGTTCCCCGGGACTAGCGGGAGGACTCCACAATGAGCAGTTCTTC; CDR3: CASSSPGLAGGLHNEQFF
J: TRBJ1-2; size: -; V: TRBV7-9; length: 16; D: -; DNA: TGTGCCAGCAGACCCCCTGTGGGCAGGGTTCGCTATGGCTACACCTTC; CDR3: CASRPPVGRVRYGYTF
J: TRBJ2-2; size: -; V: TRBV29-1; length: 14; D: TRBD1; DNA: TGCAGCGTGGACCAGGGGGCGCGGACCGGGGAGCTGTTTTTT; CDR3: CSVDQGARTGELFF
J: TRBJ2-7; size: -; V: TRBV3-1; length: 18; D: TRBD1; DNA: TGTGCCAGCAGCCAAGATCTGGCGTTCGGCAGGGGGACGGCCGAGCAGTACTTC; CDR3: CASSQDLAFGRGTAEQYF
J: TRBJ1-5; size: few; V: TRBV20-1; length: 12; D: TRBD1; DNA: TGCAGTGCTAGTAGACAGGGGATGAGCCAGCATTTT; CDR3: CSASRQGMSQHF
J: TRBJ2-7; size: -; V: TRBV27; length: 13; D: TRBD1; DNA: TGTGCCAGCAGTCCGGGACAGGGTAGGGAGCAGTACTTC; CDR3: CASSPGQGREQYF
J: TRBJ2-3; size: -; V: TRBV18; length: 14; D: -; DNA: TGTGCCAGCTCACCGCAGGGGCCCACACATACGCAGTATTTT; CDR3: CASSPQGPTHTQYF
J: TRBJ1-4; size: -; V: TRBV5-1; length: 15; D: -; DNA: TGCGCCAGCAGCTTGGTGGGGACTAGCGGAGAAAAACTGTTTTTT; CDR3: CASSLVGTSGEKLFF
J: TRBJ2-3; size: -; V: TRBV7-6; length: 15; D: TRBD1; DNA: TGTGCCAGCAGCCCTACAGGGGGCATAATGGATACGCAGTATTTT; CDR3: CASSPTGGIMDTQYF
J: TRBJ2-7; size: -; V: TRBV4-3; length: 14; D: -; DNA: TGCGCCAGCAGCCAAGATAGGGCAGGGGAAGGATTGGACTTC; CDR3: CASSQDRAGEGLDF
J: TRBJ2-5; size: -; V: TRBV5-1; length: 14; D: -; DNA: TGCGCCAGCAGCTTGGAGAGGACCCAAGAGACCCAGTACTTC; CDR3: CASSLERTQETQYF
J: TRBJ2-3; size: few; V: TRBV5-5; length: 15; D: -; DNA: TGTGCCAGCAGCTTCACTTTAACAGAAACAGATACGCAGTATTTT; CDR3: CASSFTLTETDTQYF
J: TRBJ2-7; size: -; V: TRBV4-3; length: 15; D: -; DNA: TGCGCCAGCAGCCAAGGTTTTATACAGGGCTACGAGCAGTACTTC; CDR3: CASSQGFIQGYEQYF
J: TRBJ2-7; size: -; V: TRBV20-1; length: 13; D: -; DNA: TGCAGTGCTTCATCCGTGACCGCCTACGAGCAGTACTTC; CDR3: CSASSVTAYEQYF
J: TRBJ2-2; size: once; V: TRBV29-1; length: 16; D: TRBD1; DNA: TGCAGCGTCCTCCGGCCCGACAGGGAGAACACCGGGGAGCTGTTTTTT; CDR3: CSVLRPDRENTGELFF
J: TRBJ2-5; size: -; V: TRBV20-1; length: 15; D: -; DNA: TGCAGTGCTAGAGATTCACTAGTCAACCAAGAGACCCAGTACTTC; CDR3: CSARDSLVNQETQYF
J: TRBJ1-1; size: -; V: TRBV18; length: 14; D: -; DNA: TGTGCCAGCTCACGGGGGGTTGGTAACACTGAAGCTTTCTTT; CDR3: CASSRGVGNTEAFF
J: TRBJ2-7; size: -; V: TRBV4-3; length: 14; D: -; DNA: TGCGCCAGCAGCCAAGTGCCAGGGACCTACGAGCAGTACTTC; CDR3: CASSQVPGTYEQYF
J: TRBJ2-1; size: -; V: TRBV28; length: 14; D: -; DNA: TGTGCCAGCAGTTCTGGCCCCCGACTAGTGGAGCAGTTCTTC; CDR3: CASSSGPRLVEQFF
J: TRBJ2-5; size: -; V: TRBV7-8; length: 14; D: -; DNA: TGTGCCAGCAGCTTAGACGCGACATCAGGGACCCAGTACTTC; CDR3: CASSLDATSGTQYF